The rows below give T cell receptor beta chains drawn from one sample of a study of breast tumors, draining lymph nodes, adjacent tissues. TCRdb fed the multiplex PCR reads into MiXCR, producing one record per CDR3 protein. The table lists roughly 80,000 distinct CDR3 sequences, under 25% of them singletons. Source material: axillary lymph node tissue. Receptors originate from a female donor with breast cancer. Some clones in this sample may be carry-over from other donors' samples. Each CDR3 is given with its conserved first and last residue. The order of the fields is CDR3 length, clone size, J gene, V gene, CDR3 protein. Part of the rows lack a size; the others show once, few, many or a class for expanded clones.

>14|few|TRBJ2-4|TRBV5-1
CASSSTGGENIQYF
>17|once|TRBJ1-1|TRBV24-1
CATSGERQSPKGTEAFF
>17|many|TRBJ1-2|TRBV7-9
CASSLSDRASTNYGYTF
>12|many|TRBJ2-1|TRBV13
CASSGWGDEQFF
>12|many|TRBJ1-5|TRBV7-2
CASSPRDQPQHF
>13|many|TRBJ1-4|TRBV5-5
CASSSPTNEKLFF
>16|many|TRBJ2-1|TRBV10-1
CASSEQGFSSYNEQFF
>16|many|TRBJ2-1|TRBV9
CASSVRGTGAYNEQFF
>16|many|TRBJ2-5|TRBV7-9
CASSKRGTGGEETQYF
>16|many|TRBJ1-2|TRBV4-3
CASSHDPVRGPNGYTF
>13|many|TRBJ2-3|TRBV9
CASSVLGGDTQYF
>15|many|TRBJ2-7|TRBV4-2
CASSQVGERVYEQYF
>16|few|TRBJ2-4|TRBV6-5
CASSYGGHSFKNIQYF
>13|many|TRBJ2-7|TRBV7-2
CASSLAQTYEQYF
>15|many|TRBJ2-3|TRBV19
CASSATSGGTDTQYF
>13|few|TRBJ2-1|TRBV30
CAWTWPSYNEQFF
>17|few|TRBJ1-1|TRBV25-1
CASSEPELVQGRPKAFF
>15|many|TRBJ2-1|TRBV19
CASSPDESSYNEQFF
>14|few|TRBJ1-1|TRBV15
CATSRIGQGLQAFF
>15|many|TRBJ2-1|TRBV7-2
CASSTLSGGGHEQFF
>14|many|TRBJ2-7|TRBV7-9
CASSTSGSSYEQYF
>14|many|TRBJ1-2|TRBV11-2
CASSNRDSALGYTF
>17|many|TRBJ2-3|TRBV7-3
CASSISLHSGSTDTQYF
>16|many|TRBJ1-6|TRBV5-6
CASTNRGRSFNSPLHF
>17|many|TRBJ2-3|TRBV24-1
CATSDTTGTSGRGTQYF
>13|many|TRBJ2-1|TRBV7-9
CASSLSLTHEQFF
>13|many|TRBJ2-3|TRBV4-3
CASSQDGGDTQYF
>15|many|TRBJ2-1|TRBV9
CASNKEGATYNEQFF
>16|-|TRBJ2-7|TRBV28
CASSLRSGLMTYEQYF
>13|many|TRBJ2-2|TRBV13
CASRSGMAGELFF
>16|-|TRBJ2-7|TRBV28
CASDNRRRENLYEQYF
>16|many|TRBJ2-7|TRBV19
CASSIPSADGSYEQYF
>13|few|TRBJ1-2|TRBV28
CASSLDRTYGYTF
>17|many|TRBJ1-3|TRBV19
CASSIARWSTSGNTIYF
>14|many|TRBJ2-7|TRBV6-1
CASSTGQGVNEQYF
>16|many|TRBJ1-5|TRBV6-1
CASKLGGLGSNQPQHF
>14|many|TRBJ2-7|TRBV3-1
CASSQWADPYEQYF
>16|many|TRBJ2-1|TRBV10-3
CAISEYHSGRAGEQFF
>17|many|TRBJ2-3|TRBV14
CASSQDPGTGGSDTQYF
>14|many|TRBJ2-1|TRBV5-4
CASSLERGYNEQFF
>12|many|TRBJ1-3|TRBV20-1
CSARGRGNTIYF
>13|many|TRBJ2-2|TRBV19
CASRTGEVGELFF
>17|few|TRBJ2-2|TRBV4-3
CASSQDSAREGTGELFF
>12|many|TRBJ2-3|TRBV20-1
CSATVETDTQYF
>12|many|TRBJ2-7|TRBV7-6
CASSLVADEQYF
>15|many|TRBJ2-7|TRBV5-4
CASSLEPRGNYEQYF
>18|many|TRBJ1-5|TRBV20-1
CSARDRDRAARGGQPQHF
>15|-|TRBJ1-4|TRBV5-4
CASSWGTGANEKLFF
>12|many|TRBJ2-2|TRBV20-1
CSAGRNTGELFF
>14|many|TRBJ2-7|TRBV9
CASSVDPGHYEQYF
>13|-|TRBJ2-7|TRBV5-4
CASSLGGIDSVYF